Presented here are 13 T cell receptor beta chains from one specimen sequenced in a study of T cell repertoires in cytomegalovirus infection. TCRdb reprocessed the reads via MiXCR and lists one record per CDR3 protein. Seen here are approximately 770,000 distinct CDR3 sequences, 25% to 35% observed once, and the top ten hold about an eighth. Which antigens these TCRs recognize remains unknown. Sequenced material: cultured CD8+ T cells from PBMCs, taken from culture after CMV antigen stimulation. Source of these receptors: a human donor in good health (CMV status not recorded). Some clones in this sample may be carry-over from other donors' samples.

There are many counts of this clonotype. V is TRBV12-3 or TRBV12-4 and J is TRBJ1-1; possibly TRBD1 for D (5 bases). V lost 3 bases and J 8 bases, leaving 10 bases between the germline ends. CDR3 length: 12 residues. The CDR3 region has the DNA TGTGCCAGCAGTTTTTGGGACGGGGAAGCTTTCTTT. Translation: CASSFWDGEAFF.

There are a few counts of this clonotype. J is TRBJ2-1 and V is TRBV7-6; 9 bases line up with TRBD1. CDR3 length equals 14 residues. The germline gives CDR1 SGHVS, CDR2 FNYEAQ. The V and J ends lost 8 bases and 6 bases, in that order; junction bases with no gene match: 8. DNA of the CDR3: TGTGCCAGCGGTGGGACAGGGTTGGGCAATGAGCAGTTCTTC. This encodes CASGGTGLGNEQFF.

This clonotype appeared a few times. In nucleotides, the CDR3 is TGCGCCAGCAGCCAAGAAGGGGGCGGGGGGCGGTTCGGGGAGCTGTTTTTT. It encodes CASSQEGGGGRFGELFF. V gene TRBV4-3 combines with J gene TRBJ2-2; D is perhaps TRBD2 (8 bases). The germline V gene has CDR1 LGHNA and CDR2 YSLEER. The CDR3 covers 17 residues. V was clipped by 0 bases and J by 7 bases, with 18 bases between them.

This clonotype was detected ten times or more. The chain recombines TRBV12-3 or TRBV12-4 with TRBJ2-7; D perhaps matches TRBD1 (6 bases). This CDR3 has 15 amino acids. V was pared by 5 bases and J by 2 bases, with 16 bases between. The CDR3 DNA sequence: TGTGCCAGCAGTGATTCGGACAGAGAAGCCTACGAGCAGTACTTC. Its protein product is CASSDSDREAYEQYF.

The chain is built from TRBV10-3 and TRBJ1-1; D gene uncertain. Germline-derived CDR1 and CDR2 are ENHRY and SYGVKD. The V end lost 4 bases, the J end lost 1 base, and 7 bases lay between the germline ends. CDR3 length equals 13 residues. The CDR3 DNA sequence: TGTGCCATCAGTGCCCCAGGGAACACTGAAGCTTTCTTT. The encoded protein is CAISAPGNTEAFF.

This chain connects TRBV12-5 to TRBJ2-1, with D perhaps TRBD1 (5 bases). CDR1 is LGHNT and CDR2 is FRNRAP in the germline V gene. V was pared by 3 bases and J by 3 bases, with 12 bases between. This CDR3 is 15 amino acids long. The CDR3: CASGFRGKSYNEQFF. CDR3 DNA: TGTGCTAGTGGTTTTAGGGGTAAAAGCTACAATGAGCAGTTCTTC.

This clonotype was seen more than once but under ten times. This chain connects TRBV7-8 to TRBJ1-4; D gene ambiguous. This CDR3 spans 14 amino acids. Germline V gene data show CDR1 as SGHVS and CDR2 as FQNEAQ. V dropped 5 bases and J dropped 8 bases, with 15 bases sitting between them. The chain's CDR3 is CASSLLGGDEKLFF. In DNA form, the CDR3 reads TGTGCCAGCAGCCTACTCGGTGGTGACGAAAAACTGTTTTTT.

This clonotype occurred a few times. V and J are TRBV28 and TRBJ2-1; 9 positions agree with TRBD1. V was pared by 4 bases and J by 6 bases, with 4 bases of the junction left unmatched. Germline V CDR1 and CDR2: MDHEN, SYDVKM. The length of the CDR3 is 14 residues. CDR3 sequence reads: CASSSSTGGNEQFF. The CDR3 nucleotides are TGTGCCAGCAGTTCCTCGACAGGGGGCAATGAGCAGTTCTTC.

The chain has TRBV5-4 and TRBJ2-7, with D hard to call. CDR3 length: 13 amino acids. Trimming took off 0 bases at V and 5 bases at J, with 9 bases between the two ends. Germline V gene lookup returns CDR1 SGHNT and CDR2 YYREEE (reference sequence). The DNA of the CDR3 is TGTGCCAGCAGCTTGGTTCCTCCCGACGAGCAGTACTTC. Protein sequence: CASSLVPPDEQYF.

The V gene is TRBV27, the J gene TRBJ2-2, with D perhaps assigned TRBD1 or TRBD2 (5 bases each). Trimming pared 2 bases from V and 4 bases from J, leaving 17 bases between. The CDR3 runs 17 residues. The germline V gene encodes CDR1 MNHEY and CDR2 SMNVEV (reference sequence). This CDR3 reads CASSLRYLGASTGELFF. The CDR3 region has the DNA TGTGCCAGCAGTTTAAGATACCTCGGGGCCTCCACCGGGGAGCTGTTTTTT.

This clonotype was recorded a few times. This chain uses TRBV6-5 with TRBJ1-4; D is perhaps TRBD1 (6 bases). The CDR3 is 13 residues long. The V gene lost 6 bases and the J gene lost 8 bases, with 13 bases spanning the gap. The V gene's germline CDR1 is MNHEY and CDR2 SVGAGI. The DNA for the CDR3 is TGTGCCAGCAGCGAGGACAGCGACGAAAAACTGTTTTTT. Translating gives CASSEDSDEKLFF.

This sequence joins TRBV6-1 and TRBJ1-3, with a tentative D call TRBD1 (5 bases). CDR1 MNHNS and CDR2 SASEGT come from the germline V gene. The CDR3 loop spans 16 amino acids. V lost 0 bases, J lost 4 bases, and 13 bases lay in between. This CDR3 reads CASSEARQRGGNTIYF. Here the CDR3 DNA reads TGTGCCAGCAGTGAAGCGCGGCAGAGGGGAGGAAACACCATATATTTT.

This clonotype has only a few counts. J is TRBJ1-5 and V is TRBV3-1, with no clear D. V was pared by 3 bases and J by 1 base, with 10 bases between. CDR3 length equals 15 residues. The germline CDR1 and CDR2 sequences are LGHDT and YNNKEL (reference sequence). The CDR3 loop reads CASSHYGTSNQPQHF. CDR3 sequence (DNA): TGTGCCAGCAGCCATTACGGAACAAGCAATCAGCCCCAGCATTTT.